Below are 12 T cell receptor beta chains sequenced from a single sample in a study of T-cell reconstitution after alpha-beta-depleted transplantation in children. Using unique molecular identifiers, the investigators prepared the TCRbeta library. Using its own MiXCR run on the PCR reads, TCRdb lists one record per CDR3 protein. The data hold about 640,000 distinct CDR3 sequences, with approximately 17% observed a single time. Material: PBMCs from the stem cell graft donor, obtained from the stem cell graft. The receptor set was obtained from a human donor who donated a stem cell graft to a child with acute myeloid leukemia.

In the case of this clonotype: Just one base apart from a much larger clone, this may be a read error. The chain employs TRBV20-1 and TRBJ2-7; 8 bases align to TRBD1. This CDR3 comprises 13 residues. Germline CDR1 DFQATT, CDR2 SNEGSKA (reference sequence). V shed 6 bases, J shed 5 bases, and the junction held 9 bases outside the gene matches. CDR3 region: CSAPGQATDEQYF. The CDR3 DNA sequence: TGCAGTGCACCGGGACAGGCGACGGACGAGCAGTACTTC.

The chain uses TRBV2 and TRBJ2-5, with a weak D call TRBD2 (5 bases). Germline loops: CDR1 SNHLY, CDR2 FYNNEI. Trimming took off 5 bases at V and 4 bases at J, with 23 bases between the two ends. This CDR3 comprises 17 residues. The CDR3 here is CASSWVGERVRGETQYF. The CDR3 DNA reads TGTGCCAGCAGTTGGGTTGGGGAGAGAGTACGAGGAGAGACCCAGTACTTC.

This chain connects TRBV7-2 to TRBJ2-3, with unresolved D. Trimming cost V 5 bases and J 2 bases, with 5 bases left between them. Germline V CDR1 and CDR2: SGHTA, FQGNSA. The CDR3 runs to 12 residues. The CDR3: CASSHLTDTQYF. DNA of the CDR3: TGTGCCAGCAGCCACCTCACAGATACGCAGTATTTT.

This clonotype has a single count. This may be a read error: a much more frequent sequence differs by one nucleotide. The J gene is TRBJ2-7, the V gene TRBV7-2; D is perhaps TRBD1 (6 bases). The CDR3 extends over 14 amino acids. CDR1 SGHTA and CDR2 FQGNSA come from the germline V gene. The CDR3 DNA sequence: TGTGCCGGCAGACAAGACAGGTACGGCTACGAGCAGTACTTC. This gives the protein CAGRQDRYGYEQYF.

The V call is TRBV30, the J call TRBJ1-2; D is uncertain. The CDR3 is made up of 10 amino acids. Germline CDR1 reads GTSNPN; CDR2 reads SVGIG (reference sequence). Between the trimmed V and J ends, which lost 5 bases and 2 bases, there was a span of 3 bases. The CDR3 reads CAWLNYGYTF. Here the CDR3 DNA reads TGTGCCTGGTTGAACTATGGCTACACCTTC.

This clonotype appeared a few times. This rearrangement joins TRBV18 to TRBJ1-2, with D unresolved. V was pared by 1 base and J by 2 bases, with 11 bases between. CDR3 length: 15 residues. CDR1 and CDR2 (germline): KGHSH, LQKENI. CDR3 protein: CASSPQTDLNYGYTF. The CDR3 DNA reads TGTGCCAGCTCACCACAGACCGACCTAAACTATGGCTACACCTTC.

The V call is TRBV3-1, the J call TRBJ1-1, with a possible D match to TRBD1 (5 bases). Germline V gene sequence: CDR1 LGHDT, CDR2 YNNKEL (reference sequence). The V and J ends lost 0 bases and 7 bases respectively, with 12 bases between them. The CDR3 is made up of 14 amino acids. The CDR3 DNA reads TGTGCCAGCAGCCAAGAGACTTGGGGGAGTGAAGCTTTCTTT. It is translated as CASSQETWGSEAFF.

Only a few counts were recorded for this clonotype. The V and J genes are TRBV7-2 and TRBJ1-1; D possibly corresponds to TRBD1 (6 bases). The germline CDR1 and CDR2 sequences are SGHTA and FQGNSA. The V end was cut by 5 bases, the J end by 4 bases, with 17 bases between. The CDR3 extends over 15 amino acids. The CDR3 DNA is TGTGCCAGCAGCCCTTCTCAGGGGCGGCGCACTGAAGCTTTCTTT. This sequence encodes CASSPSQGRRTEAFF.

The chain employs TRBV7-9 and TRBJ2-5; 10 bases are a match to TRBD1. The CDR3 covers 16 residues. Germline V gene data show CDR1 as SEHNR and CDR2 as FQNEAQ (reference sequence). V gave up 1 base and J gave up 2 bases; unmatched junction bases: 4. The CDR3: CASSLVRDRGQETQYF. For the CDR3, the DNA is TGTGCCAGCAGCTTAGTTCGGGACAGGGGACAAGAGACCCAGTACTTC.

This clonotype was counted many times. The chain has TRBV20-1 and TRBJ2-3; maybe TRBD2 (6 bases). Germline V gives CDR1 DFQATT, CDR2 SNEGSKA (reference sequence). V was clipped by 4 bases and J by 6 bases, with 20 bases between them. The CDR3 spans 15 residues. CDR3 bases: TGCAGTGCTACCTCAAGGGGAGGTCCCCGGGATACGCAGTATTTT. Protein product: CSATSRGGPRDTQYF.

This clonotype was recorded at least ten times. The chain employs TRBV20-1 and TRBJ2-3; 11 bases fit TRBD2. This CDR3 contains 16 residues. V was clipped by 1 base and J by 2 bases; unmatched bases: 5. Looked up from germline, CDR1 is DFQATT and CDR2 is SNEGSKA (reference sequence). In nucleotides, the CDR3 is TGCAGTGCTAGAGTTGATAGCGGGAGGGACACAGATACGCAGTATTTT. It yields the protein CSARVDSGRDTDTQYF.

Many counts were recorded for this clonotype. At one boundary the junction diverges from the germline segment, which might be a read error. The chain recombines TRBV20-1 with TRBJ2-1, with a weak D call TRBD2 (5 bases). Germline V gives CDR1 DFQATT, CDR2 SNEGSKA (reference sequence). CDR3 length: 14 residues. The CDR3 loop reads CSATRLMSYNEQFF. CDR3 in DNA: TGCAGCGCTACTAGGTTAATGTCCTACAATGAGCAGTTCTTC.